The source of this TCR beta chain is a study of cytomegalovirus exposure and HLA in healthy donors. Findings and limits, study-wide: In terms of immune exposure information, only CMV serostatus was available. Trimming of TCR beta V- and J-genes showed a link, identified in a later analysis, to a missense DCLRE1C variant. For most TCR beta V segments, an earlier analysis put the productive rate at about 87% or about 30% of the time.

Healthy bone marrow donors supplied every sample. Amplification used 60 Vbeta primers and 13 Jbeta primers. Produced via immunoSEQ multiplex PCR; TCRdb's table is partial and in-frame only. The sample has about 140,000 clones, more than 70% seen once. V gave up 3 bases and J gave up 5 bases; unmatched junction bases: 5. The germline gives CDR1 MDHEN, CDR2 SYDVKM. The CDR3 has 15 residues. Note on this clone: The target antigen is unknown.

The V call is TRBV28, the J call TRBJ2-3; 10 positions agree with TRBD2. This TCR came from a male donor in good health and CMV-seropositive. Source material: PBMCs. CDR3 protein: CASSFQREGRDTQYF. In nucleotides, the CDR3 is TGTGCCAGCAGTTTCCAGCGGGAGGGACGAGATACGCAGTATTTT.